This T cell receptor beta chain was sequenced in a study of blood T cell repertoires in COVID-19. J lost 8 bases, V lost 6 bases, and 8 bases had no gene match. This CDR3 is built from 13 residues. Germline CDR1 is MNHEY and CDR2 is SVGAGI. Original data processing: Scientists estimated how many nucleated cells there were by amplifying reference gene primers. Data came from immunoSEQ multiplex PCR; TCRdb stores just in-frame clones and leaves some out. V and J calls and clone size come straight from that table; D and trimming were deduced from the DNA. The table has approximately 150,000 clones, approximately 73% seen once; the top ten hold 4% to 4.5%.

J is TRBJ1-2 and V is TRBV6-5; the match to TRBD1 covers 8 bases. Sequencing was done on a sample of peripheral blood. The clonotype originates from a man aged 55 to 70 with acute or convalescent COVID-19. CDR3 region: CASSPTGEVGYTF. For the CDR3, the DNA is TGTGCCAGCAGCCCGACAGGGGAAGTAGGCTACACCTTC.